The 3 T cell receptor beta chains presented below share a single source sample, sequenced in a study of T cell repertoires in cytomegalovirus infection. TCRdb recomputed calls from the reads with MiXCR, one row per CDR3 protein. In the table there are roughly 500,000 distinct CDR3 sequences, approximately 17% of which are singletons. Sequencing was carried out using CD8+ T cells from PBMCs. The receptors were gathered from a human donor in good health (CMV status not recorded). Some clones in this sample may be carry-over from other donors' samples.

V is TRBV14 and J is TRBJ1-4; no reliable D call. Germline CDR1 is SGHDN and CDR2 is FVKESK. The length of the CDR3 is 16 residues. Deletions cut 3 bases from V and 5 bases from J, with 16 bases between. In nucleotides, the CDR3 is TGTGCCAGCAGCCAGAGAGCACAGAGGTCAAATGAAAAACTGTTTTTT. It is translated as CASSQRAQRSNEKLFF.

This clonotype was counted many times. The chain has TRBV11-2 and TRBJ1-1; possible D gene TRBD1, 6 bases. The V and J ends lost 2 bases and 4 bases respectively, with 8 bases between them. The length of the CDR3 is 13 residues. Germline CDR1 SGHAT, CDR2 FQNNGV. CDR3 amino acids: CASSLFRGTEAFF. DNA for the CDR3: TGTGCCAGCAGCTTATTCAGGGGCACTGAAGCTTTCTTT.

CDR3 amino acids: CASILHGGVEQYF. The CDR3 DNA is TGTGCCAGCATACTCCACGGCGGGGTCGAGCAGTACTTC. The chain uses TRBV27 and TRBJ2-7; D possibly corresponds to TRBD2 (6 bases). The V and J ends lost 7 bases and 6 bases respectively, with 16 bases between them. From germline, CDR1 is MNHEY and CDR2 SMNVEV (reference sequence). The CDR3 spans 13 residues.